The 25 T cell receptor beta chains below come from one sample, sequenced in a study of blood T cell repertoires in COVID-19. The assay was immunoSEQ multiplex PCR, and TCRdb's table has in-frame clones only and misses some. Of roughly 250,000 clones listed, roughly 85% are singletons. Sequencing was carried out using PBMCs or T cells enriched from blood (not recorded which). The receptors stem from a woman aged 45-59 years who had recovered from COVID-19.

The chain employs TRBV29-1 and TRBJ1-2; TRBD1 matches at 7 bases. The CDR3 is 13 residues long. V shed 2 bases, J shed 8 bases, and the junction held 8 bases outside the gene matches. Germline CDR1 reads SQVTM; CDR2 reads ANQGSEA. CDR3 in amino acids: CSVELPGGKGYTF. DNA for the CDR3: TGCAGCGTTGAACTCCCAGGGGGGAAAGGCTACACCTTC.

CDR3 loop: CASSQGLAELGEQFF. The CDR3 DNA reads TGTGCCAGCAGTCAAGGACTAGCGGAGCTAGGGGAGCAGTTCTTC. The J gene is TRBJ2-1, the V gene TRBV27; TRBD2 matches at 10 bases. The J segment lost 10 bases and the V segment lost 5 bases, leaving 11 bases of the junction unmatched. Germline values: CDR1 MNHEY, CDR2 SMNVEV (reference sequence). The CDR3 spans 15 residues.

The DNA for the CDR3 is TGCGCCAGCAGCTTGGTTAATCGACGGGAGAAGTCCTACAATGAGCAGTTCTTC. It translates to CASSLVNRREKSYNEQFF. This chain uses TRBV5-1 with TRBJ2-1, with D tentatively TRBD2 (6 bases). Germline CDR1 and CDR2: SGHRS and YFSETQ. V was trimmed by 0 bases and J by 1 base, leaving 17 bases between them. This CDR3 region has 18 residues.

The rearrangement joins TRBV19 to TRBJ2-1, with 14 positions matching TRBD2. The CDR3 runs 15 residues. CDR1 LNHDA and CDR2 SQIVND come from the germline V gene (reference sequence). Trimming at V came to 5 bases and at J to 6 bases, leaving 3 bases not matched to a gene. CDR3 amino acids: CASSRLAGGSNEQFF. CDR3 coding DNA: TGTGCCAGTAGTCGACTAGCGGGAGGGAGCAATGAGCAGTTCTTC. Using reference TRBV19 and TRBJ2-1 for the parts outside the CDR3, the full variable domain is DGGITQSPKYLFRKEGQNVTLSCEQNLNHDAMYWYRQDPGQGLRLIYYSQIVNDFQKGDIAEGYSVSREKKESFPLTVTSAQKNPTAFYLCASSRLAGGSNEQFFGPGTRLTVL.

This clone has only one observation. This chain uses TRBV28 with TRBJ1-2, with 12 bases aligning to TRBD1. The J segment lost 7 bases and the V segment lost 5 bases, leaving 14 bases of the junction unmatched. This CDR3 is built from 17 residues. In germline, CDR1 is MDHEN, CDR2 SYDVKM. The CDR3 spells CASSTVRPGQGAGGYTF. CDR3 bases: TGTGCCAGCAGTACTGTGAGACCGGGACAGGGGGCGGGTGGCTACACCTTC.

V and J are TRBV5-4 and TRBJ2-3, with 7 positions matching TRBD1. V was clipped by 4 bases and J by 6 bases; unmatched bases: 11. The CDR3 sequence is 15 residues long. Germline lookup yields CDR1 SGHNT and CDR2 YYREEE (reference sequence). The CDR3 region has the DNA TGTGCCAGCAGCCGGGACAGCTCAACAAGGGATACGCAGTATTTT. Translation gives CASSRDSSTRDTQYF.

This chain joins TRBV9 and TRBJ1-3; weak D call: TRBD1 (6 bases). The V gene lost 8 bases and the J gene lost 3 bases, with 9 bases spanning the gap. From germline, CDR1 is SGDLS and CDR2 YYNGEE. The CDR3 extends over 12 amino acids. The CDR3 DNA reads as TGTGCCAGTGAAGGGGGTGGAAACACCATATATTTT. It codes for CASEGGGNTIYF.

This chain joins TRBV4-2 and TRBJ2-7; TRBD1 matches at 8 bases. CDR1 and CDR2 (germline): LGHNA, YNFKEQ. V shed 2 bases, J shed 7 bases, and the junction held 7 bases outside the gene matches. The CDR3 has 14 residues. The CDR3: CASSQLTGAGEQYF. The CDR3 nucleotides read TGTGCCAGCAGCCAATTGACAGGGGCGGGGGAGCAGTACTTC.

This clone was seen only once. The chain carries TRBV21-1 and TRBJ2-7; the table calls TRBD1, which could not be checked here. TRBV21-1 is flagged as a pseudogene. The CDR3 totals 14 residues. CDR3 sequence reads: CASSPCQSLYEQYF. In nucleotides, the CDR3 is TGTGCCAGCAGCCCCTGCCAGTCCCTTTACGAGCAGTACTTC.

The gene calls are TRBV29-1 and TRBJ2-1, with D possibly matching TRBD1 (6 bases). This CDR3 region has 13 residues. Germline V CDR1 and CDR2: SQVTM, ANQGSEA. The ends were cut back, 7 bases at V and 7 bases at J, with 17 bases in the middle. CDR3 coding DNA: TGCAGCGCCCACAGGGTTCTTGAAAATGAGCAGTTCTTC. This sequence encodes CSAHRVLENEQFF.

The chain is built from TRBV3-1 (or the pseudogene TRBV3-2) and TRBJ1-5, with 7 bases identical to TRBD1. The J segment lost 7 bases and the V segment lost 4 bases, leaving 7 bases of the junction unmatched. CDR3 length: 14 amino acids. In germline, CDR1 is LGHDT, CDR2 YNNKEL (reference sequence). CDR3: CASSPQGGYQPQHF. In DNA form, the CDR3 reads TGTGCCAGCAGCCCTCAGGGGGGTTACCAGCCCCAGCATTTT.

The rearrangement links TRBV5-1 to TRBJ1-1; 8 nucleotides match TRBD1. CDR3 length: 15 amino acids. V gave up 4 bases and J gave up 3 bases; unmatched junction bases: 8. Per germline, CDR1 SGHRS and CDR2 YFSETQ. The CDR3 spells CASSLDRASHTEAFF. The CDR3 DNA reads TGCGCCAGCAGCCTGGACAGGGCGAGCCACACTGAAGCTTTCTTT.

The chain joins TRBV18 to TRBJ2-7, with TRBD1 matching over 7 bases. J gave up 3 bases and V 2 bases, and 1 base lay outside the gene matches. The CDR3 contains 13 residues. Germline assignment: CDR1 KGHSH and CDR2 LQKENI. CDR3 sequence reads: CASSPTGDYEQYF. The CDR3 DNA is TGTGCCAGCTCACCAACAGGGGACTACGAGCAGTACTTC.

The chain combines TRBV7-2 with TRBJ1-2; 8 positions agree with TRBD1. V was pared by 5 bases and J by 6 bases, with 5 bases of the junction left unmatched. Germline V CDR1 and CDR2: SGHTA, FQGNSA. This CDR3 comprises 13 residues. CDR3 DNA sequence: TGTGCCAGCAGCACTGGACAGGGTCATGGCTACACCTTC. Translated, it gives CASSTGQGHGYTF.

The chain employs TRBV27 and TRBJ1-5; D may be TRBD1 (5 bases). This CDR3 has 12 residues. V shed 3 bases and J shed 7 bases, with 7 bases lying between them. From germline, CDR1 is MNHEY and CDR2 SMNVEV (reference sequence). Written as DNA, the CDR3 is TGTGCCAGCAGTTTTCGGGGGCAGCCCCAGCATTTT. Its translation is CASSFRGQPQHF.

Only one count was recorded for this clone. The chain couples TRBV10-1 to TRBJ1-1, with D possibly matching TRBD1 (5 bases). CDR1 and CDR2 (germline): WNHNN, SYGVQD (reference sequence). Trimming removed 3 bases at V and 7 bases at J, with 12 bases between. This CDR3 is built from 13 residues. CDR3: CASSEQVRGEAFF. As DNA, the CDR3 is TGCGCCAGCAGTGAACAGGTACGAGGTGAAGCTTTCTTT.

V and J are TRBV2 and TRBJ1-2, with D uncertain. Germline lookup yields CDR1 SNHLY and CDR2 FYNNEI. V was clipped by 10 bases and J by 5 bases, with 20 bases between them. CDR3 length: 14 residues. CDR3 in DNA: TGTGCCACCCGCGGCAACTATTTTCCGTATGGCTACACCTTC. This translates into CATRGNYFPYGYTF.

The chain couples TRBV10-2 to TRBJ2-7; TRBD1 matches 7 bases. Trimming cost V 3 bases and J 7 bases; bases outside gene matches: 9. Germline values: CDR1 WSHSY, CDR2 SAAADI. The CDR3 is made up of 14 amino acids. The CDR3 nucleotides are TGCGCCAGCAGTGACAGGACAGGAGACGGGGAGCAGTACTTC. This encodes CASSDRTGDGEQYF.

V is TRBV5-6 and J is TRBJ2-5; no clear D gene. The ends were cut back, 0 bases at V and 1 base at J, with 7 bases in the middle. Germline V gives CDR1 SGHDT, CDR2 YYEEEE. This CDR3 has 14 amino acids. CDR3 loop: CASSLVHSQETQYF. The CDR3 DNA reads as TGTGCCAGCAGCTTGGTTCACAGCCAAGAGACCCAGTACTTC.

The CDR3, as DNA: TGTGCCAGCCGACAGCCAGGGACTAGCGGGAGGGCCTTGGGCTCCTACAATGAGCAGTTCTTC. This encodes CASRQPGTSGRALGSYNEQFF. The chain recombines TRBV2 with TRBJ2-1; 16 bases align to TRBD2. Germline CDR1 and CDR2: SNHLY and FYNNEI. The CDR3 runs to 21 residues. The trim removed 8 bases at V and 0 bases at J, leaving 16 bases unmatched.

This clone has a handful of counts. V is TRBV27 and J is TRBJ2-1, with a weak D call TRBD2 (5 bases). CDR1 is MNHEY, CDR2 SMNVEV, per germline (reference sequence). The CDR3 contains 15 residues. The V end lost 6 bases, the J end lost 7 bases, and 19 bases lay between the germline ends. CDR3 DNA: TGTGCCAGCAGCGGCTTCAGAGCGGTGGGGAATGAGCAGTTCTTC. Protein sequence: CASSGFRAVGNEQFF.

The chain uses TRBV24-1 and TRBJ2-3, with D perhaps TRBD1 (6 bases). Germline lookup yields CDR1 KGHDR and CDR2 SFDVKD. The CDR3 has 16 amino acids. Trimming removed 3 bases from V and 6 bases from J, with 18 bases in between. In DNA, the CDR3 is TGTGCCACCAGTGATGCCGGGACAAGGTTACCGGATACGCAGTATTTT. It is translated as CATSDAGTRLPDTQYF.

V gene TRBV28 combines with J gene TRBJ2-5; 10 bases align to TRBD1. The CDR3 extends over 14 amino acids. Germline V lookup: CDR1 MDHEN, CDR2 SYDVKM. J gave up 2 bases and V 4 bases, and 1 base lay outside the gene matches. The CDR3 nucleotides read TGTGCCAGCAGTTGGGGACAGGGGCAAGAGACCCAGTACTTC. Translating it yields CASSWGQGQETQYF.

The chain carries TRBV10-3 and TRBJ1-2, with D possibly TRBD1 on 6 matching bases. Germline V lookup: CDR1 ENHRY, CDR2 SYGVKD. V lost 4 bases, J lost 5 bases, and 8 bases lay in between. The CDR3 totals 12 residues. CDR3 bases: TGTGCCATCAGTGTACAGGGTTATGGCTACACCTTC. This sequence encodes CAISVQGYGYTF.

This chain uses TRBV6-1 with TRBJ2-7; 7 nucleotides match TRBD1. The CDR3 runs to 15 residues. Unmatched junction bases numbered 5, after V lost 1 base and J lost 2 bases. Germline V CDR1 and CDR2: MNHNS, SASEGT. CDR3 in DNA: TGTGCCAGCAGTGAAGGACCTCAGGGGGCCTACGAGCAGTACTTC. Its translation is CASSEGPQGAYEQYF.